This T cell receptor (beta chain) was captured by sequencing in a study of blood T cells in healthy people across ages. A second PCR of about 7 to 11 cycles used a sample-barcoded 5' primer and a J-beta primer mix. MiXCR, applied by TCRdb to the 5' RACE reads, yields one record per CDR3 protein. In the table there are fewer than 700,000 distinct CDR3 sequences, less than 60% of which are singletons. Healthy Caucasian individuals from Russia aged about 6 to 90 served as donors. This clonotype was detected a few times. Per the germline V gene, CDR1 is SGHTA and CDR2 is FQGNSA. CDR3 size: 15 residues. Trimming left V 1 base short and J 4 bases short, with 14 bases between.

Specimen: blood. The chain has TRBV7-2 and TRBJ2-7; TRBD1 might be the D (7 bases). This TCR was recovered from a man aged 80 or over in good health. The CDR3 loop reads CASSLVEGQTYEQYF. The CDR3 coding sequence is TGTGCCAGCAGCTTAGTGGAGGGACAGACATACGAGCAGTACTTC.